The text below deals with one T cell receptor (beta chain). The sample belongs to a study of blood T cell repertoires in COVID-19. Study at large: The analysed material was cDNA or gDNA that came from T cells, B-cell-depleted T cells, or PBMCs.

The CDR3 has 14 residues. V lost 0 bases to trimming and J lost 7 bases; unmatched junction nucleotides: 5. CDR1 and CDR2 (germline): MNHEY, SMNVEV (reference sequence). Grouping used clinical history reported by participants in a survey and questionnaire. Only in-frame clones appear in the TCRdb table, and some are missing; sequencing was by immunoSEQ multiplex PCR. The data contain 250,000 to 350,000 clones, about 90% of them seen just once; the ten biggest clones take up 3.5% to 4.5%. The TCR comes from a woman aged 18-29 years with acute COVID-19. Sequenced input: PBMCs or T cells enriched from blood (not recorded which). The chain has TRBV27 and TRBJ1-1; 7 bases agree with TRBD1. CDR3: CASSLSSYRGEAFF. CDR3 sequence (DNA): TGTGCCAGCAGTTTATCCTCCTACAGGGGTGAAGCTTTCTTT.